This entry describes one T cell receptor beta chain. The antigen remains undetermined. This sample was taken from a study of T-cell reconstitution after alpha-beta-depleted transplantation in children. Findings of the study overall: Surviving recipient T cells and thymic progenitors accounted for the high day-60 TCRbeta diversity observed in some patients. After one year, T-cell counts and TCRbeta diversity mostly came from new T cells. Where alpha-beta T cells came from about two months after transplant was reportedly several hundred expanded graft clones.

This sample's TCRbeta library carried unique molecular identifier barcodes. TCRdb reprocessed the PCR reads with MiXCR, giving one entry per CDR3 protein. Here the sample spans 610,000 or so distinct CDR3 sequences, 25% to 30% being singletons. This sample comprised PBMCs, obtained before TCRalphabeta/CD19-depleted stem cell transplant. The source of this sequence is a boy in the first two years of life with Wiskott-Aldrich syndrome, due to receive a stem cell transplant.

The CDR3 region has the DNA TGTGCCAGCAGCCAAGAGCCGCCCTCGGGGGTGGCTGAAGCTTTCTTT. Amino acids: CASSQEPPSGVAEAFF. The genes are TRBV4-2 and TRBJ1-1; perhaps TRBD1 as D (5 bases). The length of the CDR3 is 16 residues. V lost 0 bases to trimming and J lost 6 bases, with 17 bases between them. The V gene's germline CDR1 is LGHNA and CDR2 YNFKEQ.